In its sample, the clone carrying this TCR beta chain was seen a few times. Its antigen is currently unknown. Preparation of the TCRbeta library involved a method that used unique molecular identifiers. Using its own MiXCR run on the PCR reads, TCRdb lists one record per CDR3 protein. Of about 500,000 distinct CDR3 sequences in the sample, around 10% were seen once. Germline assignment: CDR1 SGHTA and CDR2 FQGTGA. The V segment lost 2 bases and the J segment 8 bases; nucleotides outside the gene matches: 7. This CDR3 is 16 amino acids long. The data were obtained in a study of T-cell reconstitution after alpha-beta-depleted transplantation in children. Whole-study findings and limits: T-cell counts and diversity at one year post-transplant came mainly from newly produced T cells. Surviving recipient T cells and thymic progenitors accounted for the high day-60 TCRbeta diversity observed in some patients. Several hundred graft clones that had expanded were reportedly the source of alpha-beta T cells about two months after transplant.

The origin of this receptor is a female patient aged 2-9 years who had a stem cell transplant for aplastic anemia, so the T cells may come from the graft donor. The material sequenced was PBMCs, mostly from graft donor cells, taken 180 days after TCRalphabeta/CD19-depleted stem cell transplant. The chain carries TRBV7-3 and TRBJ2-1, with 12 bases lining up with TRBD2. The CDR3 region is CASSLGLAGGWDEQFF. The CDR3 region has the DNA TGTGCCAGCAGCTTAGGGCTAGCGGGAGGGTGGGATGAGCAGTTCTTC. Full variable domain (outside the CDR3, taken from reference TRBV7-3 and TRBJ2-1): GAGVSQTPSNKVTEKGKYVELRCDPISGHTALYWYRQSLGQGPEFLIYFQGTGAADDSGLPNDRFFAVRPEGSVSTLKIQRTERGDSAVYLCASSLGLAGGWDEQFFGPGTRLTVL.